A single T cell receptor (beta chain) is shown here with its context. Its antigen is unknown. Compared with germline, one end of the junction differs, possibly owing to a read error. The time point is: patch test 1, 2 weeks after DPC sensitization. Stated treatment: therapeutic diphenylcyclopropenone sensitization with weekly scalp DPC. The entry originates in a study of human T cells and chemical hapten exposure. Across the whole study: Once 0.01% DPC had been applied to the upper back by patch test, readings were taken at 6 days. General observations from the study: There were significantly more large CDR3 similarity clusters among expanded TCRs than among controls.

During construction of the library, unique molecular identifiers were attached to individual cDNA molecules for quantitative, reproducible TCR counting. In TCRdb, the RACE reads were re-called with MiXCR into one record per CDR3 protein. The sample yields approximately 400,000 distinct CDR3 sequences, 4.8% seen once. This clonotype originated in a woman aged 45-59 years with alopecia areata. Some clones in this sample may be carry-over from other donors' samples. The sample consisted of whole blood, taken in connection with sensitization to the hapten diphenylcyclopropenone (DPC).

Here the CDR3 reads CASSLKGSYGQYF. CDR3 coding DNA: TGTGCCAGCAGCTTAAAGGGCAGCTACGGGCAGTACTTC. The chain is built from TRBV7-2 and TRBJ2-7; D is uncertain. This CDR3 has 13 amino acids. Germline CDR1 is SGHTA and CDR2 is FQGNSA.